Listed here are 26 T cell receptor beta chains from one sample, sequenced in a study of T-cell reconstitution after alpha-beta-depleted transplantation in children. Construction of the TCRbeta library involved unique molecular identifiers. Via MiXCR, TCRdb re-called the PCR reads, giving one row per CDR3 protein. This table holds 250,000 to 350,000 distinct CDR3 sequences, about a tenth found once. The sequenced sample was PBMCs from the stem cell graft donor, obtained from the stem cell graft. Every receptor here comes from a human donor who donated a stem cell graft to a child with SCID.

V is TRBV3-1 and J is TRBJ2-3; 7 nucleotides align to TRBD1. The CDR3 length is 17 residues. J lost 1 base, V lost 11 bases, and 18 bases had no gene match. From germline, CDR1 is LGHDT and CDR2 YNNKEL (reference sequence). The CDR3 nucleotides read TGTGCCTGCTGCAAACAGGGAGACAGGGAAGGCACAGATACGCAGTATTTT. It codes for CACCKQGDREGTDTQYF.

The gene calls are TRBV5-1 and TRBJ1-2; tentatively, D is TRBD1 (5 bases). CDR3 length equals 12 residues. Germline CDR1 and CDR2: SGHRS and YFSETQ. The V and J ends lost 3 bases and 4 bases respectively, with 7 bases between them. This CDR3 is CASSSGTYGYTF. The CDR3 DNA is TGCGCCAGCAGCTCCGGGACCTATGGCTACACCTTC. Using reference TRBV5-1 and TRBJ1-2 for the parts outside the CDR3, the full variable domain is KAGVTQTPRYLIKTRGQQVTLSCSPISGHRSVSWYQQTPGQGLQFLFEYFSETQRNKGNFPGRFSGRQFSNSRSEMNVSTLELGDSALYLCASSSGTYGYTFGSGTRLTVV.

This clonotype was counted between two and nine times. V and J are TRBV15 and TRBJ1-1; D remains unclear. This CDR3 contains 16 residues. Trimming left V 0 bases short and J 6 bases short, with 17 bases between. The V gene's germline CDR1 is LNHNV and CDR2 YYDKDF (reference sequence). The CDR3 loop reads CATSRDELLPEAEAFF. The CDR3 nucleotides are TGTGCCACCAGCAGAGATGAATTGTTGCCCGAGGCTGAAGCTTTCTTT.

This clonotype was counted many times. The CDR3 loop reads CASSFGRTNTEAFF. CDR3 sequence (DNA): TGTGCCAGCAGTTTCGGCAGGACCAACACTGAAGCTTTCTTT. This rearrangement joins TRBV27 to TRBJ1-1; D not certain. The CDR3 spans 14 residues. Germline V gene sequence: CDR1 MNHEY, CDR2 SMNVEV (reference sequence). With 3 bases removed from V and 2 bases from J, the gap between germline ends came to 10 bases.

This clonotype was seen a few times. This rearrangement joins TRBV2 to TRBJ2-6, with D possibly being TRBD2 (5 bases). CDR1 is SNHLY and CDR2 is FYNNEI in the germline V gene. V dropped 1 base and J dropped 0 bases, with 7 bases sitting between them. The CDR3 is 16 residues long. CDR3 bases: TGTGCCAGCAGTGAAGGGAGGTACTCTGGGGCCAACGTCCTGACTTTC. Protein: CASSEGRYSGANVLTF.

The table lists this clonotype with a few counts. The rearrangement links TRBV11-3 to TRBJ2-5; perhaps TRBD1 as D (6 bases). Trimming pared 4 bases from V and 2 bases from J, leaving 14 bases between. The CDR3 totals 15 residues. Germline V lookup: CDR1 SGHNT, CDR2 YENEEA. DNA of the CDR3: TGTGCCAGCAGCTATTCGACAGGTCCTCAAGAGACCCAGTACTTC. This encodes CASSYSTGPQETQYF.

The J gene is TRBJ1-2, the V gene TRBV5-1; no firm D call. Germline CDR1 reads SGHRS; CDR2 reads YFSETQ. V lost 4 bases and J lost 4, with 11 bases in between. The CDR3 consists of 13 residues. The CDR3 DNA is TGCGCCAGCAGCGCCTTGGCGGGCTATGGCTACACCTTC. Translation gives CASSALAGYGYTF.

In its sample, this clonotype was seen a few times. The chain couples TRBV29-1 to TRBJ2-7; TRBD1 is a possible D gene (6 bases). Germline assignment: CDR1 SQVTM and CDR2 ANQGSEA. This CDR3 contains 15 residues. V shed 3 bases and J shed 3 bases, with 18 bases lying between them. The CDR3 DNA is TGCAGCGTTGAGTCCCCCAGGGGCGACCACTACGAGCAGTACTTC. Its protein product is CSVESPRGDHYEQYF.

A few counts support this clonotype. This sequence joins TRBV12-3 or TRBV12-4 and TRBJ2-7, with D maybe TRBD2 (7 bases). The CDR3 totals 15 residues. V was trimmed by 3 bases and J by 2 bases, leaving 14 bases between them. The CDR3 DNA sequence: TGTGCCAGCAGTTTGAAGGGGGGGTTTCCCTACGAGCAGTACTTC. This sequence encodes CASSLKGGFPYEQYF.

The chain carries TRBV6-1 and TRBJ2-3; no firm D call. The CDR3 has 14 amino acids. CDR1 is MNHNS and CDR2 is SASEGT in the germline V gene. V was cut by 0 bases and J by 6 bases, with 10 bases left in between. The CDR3 coding sequence is TGTGCCAGCAGTGAAGCCCCGGCGGTGGATACGCAGTATTTT. As protein: CASSEAPAVDTQYF.

Many counts were recorded for this clonotype. The V and J genes are TRBV6-5 and TRBJ2-5; D unresolved. Trimming cost V 6 bases and J 5 bases, with 10 bases left between them. In germline, CDR1 is MNHEY, CDR2 SVGAGI. The CDR3 runs to 12 residues. The CDR3 loop is CASSRGTETQYF. CDR3 bases: TGTGCCAGCAGCAGAGGTACGGAGACCCAGTACTTC.

This clonotype was seen a few times. The rearrangement joins TRBV27 to TRBJ2-2; perhaps TRBD1 as D (6 bases). In germline, CDR1 is MNHEY, CDR2 SMNVEV (reference sequence). This CDR3 region has 15 residues. Trimming removed 5 bases at V and 1 base at J, with 11 bases between. The CDR3 spells CASSPLTGNTGELFF. Written as DNA, the CDR3 is TGTGCCAGCAGTCCCCTGACAGGGAACACCGGGGAGCTGTTTTTT.

This clonotype was seen a few times. This rearrangement joins TRBV5-1 to TRBJ2-2, with 10 bases matching TRBD2. With V trimmed by 4 bases and J by 0 bases, 6 bases remained unmatched. The germline CDR1 and CDR2 sequences are SGHRS and YFSETQ. The CDR3 contains 17 residues. The CDR3 DNA reads TGCGCCAGCAGCCACAGGACTAGCGGAGCGAACACCGGGGAGCTGTTTTTT. This gives the protein CASSHRTSGANTGELFF. The complete variable domain, with remaining parts taken from reference TRBV5-1 and TRBJ2-2, reads KAGVTQTPRYLIKTRGQQVTLSCSPISGHRSVSWYQQTPGQGLQFLFEYFSETQRNKGNFPGRFSGRQFSNSRSEMNVSTLELGDSALYLCASSHRTSGANTGELFFGEGSRLTVL.

This clonotype has just a few counts. The chain has TRBV3-1 and TRBJ1-1; possibly TRBD1 for D (5 bases). The CDR3 covers 14 residues. Trimming left V 4 bases short and J 3 bases short, with 12 bases between. Germline assignment: CDR1 LGHDT and CDR2 YNNKEL (reference sequence). For the CDR3, the DNA is TGTGCCAGCAGCCGCGGGGGGGGGGACACTGAAGCTTTCTTT. It is translated as CASSRGGGDTEAFF.

This clonotype was detected only a few times. V usage is TRBV5-4 and J usage is TRBJ2-5; TRBD1 might be the D (5 bases). There are 13 residues in the CDR3. CDR1 SGHNT and CDR2 YYREEE come from the germline V gene (reference sequence). Trimming took off 3 bases at V and 9 bases at J, with 15 bases between the two ends. The CDR3: CASSSPDLGAQYF. The CDR3 DNA reads TGTGCCAGCAGCTCACCCGACTTAGGGGCCCAGTACTTC.

This clonotype has a count of ten or more. The rearrangement links TRBV10-3 to TRBJ2-1; D perhaps matches TRBD1 (5 bases). Trimming took off 4 bases at V and 3 bases at J, with 10 bases between the two ends. Germline V gene lookup returns CDR1 ENHRY and CDR2 SYGVKD. The CDR3 is 14 amino acids. CDR3 coding DNA: TGTGCCATCAGTGCTGGAGACAGCTACAATGAGCAGTTCTTC. Translation gives CAISAGDSYNEQFF.

This clonotype showed up many times. J is TRBJ2-5 and V is TRBV3-1, with D unclear. Trimming took 5 bases from V and 7 from J, leaving 8 bases between them. There are 11 residues in the CDR3. CDR1 and CDR2 from the germline V gene are LGHDT and YNNKEL (reference sequence). Written as DNA, the CDR3 is TGTGCCAGCAGCGAATCGGGGACCCAGTACTTC. Residues: CASSESGTQYF.

This clonotype was counted a few times. The chain recombines TRBV5-1 with TRBJ2-7; perhaps TRBD2 as D (6 bases). The CDR3 length is 12 residues. Germline V gene lookup returns CDR1 SGHRS and CDR2 YFSETQ. The V end lost 1 base, the J end lost 7 bases, and 9 bases lay between the germline ends. CDR3 nucleotide sequence: TGCGCCAGCAGCTTGATGGAGGGTGAGCAGTACTTC. Translating gives CASSLMEGEQYF. Full variable domain (rest looked up from reference TRBV5-1 and TRBJ2-7): KAGVTQTPRYLIKTRGQQVTLSCSPISGHRSVSWYQQTPGQGLQFLFEYFSETQRNKGNFPGRFSGRQFSNSRSEMNVSTLELGDSALYLCASSLMEGEQYFGPGTRLTVT.

This clonotype was found many times. The V and J genes are TRBV24-1 and TRBJ2-1; 9 positions agree with TRBD1. With V trimmed by 0 bases and J by 4 bases, 9 bases remained unmatched. The germline V gene encodes CDR1 KGHDR and CDR2 SFDVKD. The CDR3 totals 18 residues. The CDR3, as DNA: TGTGCCACCAGTGATTTGCGGTTAGTAGGACAGGGGTACAATGAGCAGTTCTTC. This sequence encodes CATSDLRLVGQGYNEQFF.

This clonotype was seen at least ten times. V is TRBV28 and J is TRBJ2-7, with TRBD1 identical over 7 bases. The CDR3 is 12 residues long. Germline-derived CDR1 and CDR2 are MDHEN and SYDVKM. V gave up 5 bases and J gave up 7 bases; unmatched junction bases: 5. The CDR3 bases are TGTGCCAGCAGTGTGACAGGGATGGAGCAGTACTTC. It is translated as CASSVTGMEQYF.

The chain is built from TRBV10-3 and TRBJ2-1; 9 positions match TRBD1. The CDR3 contains 14 residues. The V and J ends lost 5 bases and 8 bases, in that order; junction bases with no gene match: 7. Germline loops: CDR1 ENHRY, CDR2 SYGVKD. CDR3: CAISPGQGSHEQFF. DNA for the CDR3: TGTGCCATCAGTCCGGGACAGGGATCCCATGAGCAGTTCTTC.

Many counts were recorded for this clonotype. The rearrangement joins TRBV20-1 to TRBJ2-1, with D possibly being TRBD1 (5 bases). Germline V CDR1 and CDR2: DFQATT, SNEGSKA (reference sequence). The CDR3 covers 11 residues. V was cut by 6 bases and J by 10 bases, with 13 bases left in between. The CDR3 region is CSAPRQREQFF. The CDR3 region has the DNA TGCAGTGCCCCAAGACAGCGAGAGCAGTTCTTC.

V and J are TRBV19 and TRBJ1-4; perhaps TRBD1 as D (6 bases). Trimming took 3 bases from V and 4 from J, leaving 12 bases between them. Per the germline V gene, CDR1 is LNHDA and CDR2 is SQIVND (reference sequence). This CDR3 has 15 residues. The CDR3 nucleotides are TGTGCCAGTAGTATCGGACAGTCGGGTAATGAAAAACTGTTTTTT. The encoded protein is CASSIGQSGNEKLFF.

The rearrangement links TRBV6-1 to TRBJ2-7; 9 nucleotides align to TRBD2. The CDR3 runs 14 residues. In germline, CDR1 is MNHNS, CDR2 SASEGT. V dropped 8 bases and J dropped 0; count of bases not matched to a gene: 5. The chain's CDR3 is CASSVAGVSYEQYF. In nucleotides, the CDR3 is TGTGCCAGCTCCGTAGCGGGGGTCTCCTACGAGCAGTACTTC.

This clonotype was seen repeatedly, ten times or more. The rearrangement joins TRBV10-3 to TRBJ2-1; TRBD2 is a possible D gene (7 bases). The CDR3 runs 14 residues. V lost 4 bases, J lost 6 bases, and 13 bases lay in between. CDR1 ENHRY and CDR2 SYGVKD come from the germline V gene. DNA of the CDR3: TGTGCCATCAGTGTGCCGGGGGGCCTCAATGAGCAGTTCTTC. This encodes CAISVPGGLNEQFF.

This clonotype was found a few times. The chain links TRBV20-1 to TRBJ1-4; D possibly corresponds to TRBD1 (6 bases). Trimming took 4 bases from V and 7 from J, leaving 13 bases between them. The CDR3 runs to 13 residues. Germline V gives CDR1 DFQATT, CDR2 SNEGSKA (reference sequence). This CDR3 reads CSATQGSLEKLFF. The CDR3 DNA reads TGCAGTGCTACACAGGGTTCCCTTGAAAAACTGTTTTTT.